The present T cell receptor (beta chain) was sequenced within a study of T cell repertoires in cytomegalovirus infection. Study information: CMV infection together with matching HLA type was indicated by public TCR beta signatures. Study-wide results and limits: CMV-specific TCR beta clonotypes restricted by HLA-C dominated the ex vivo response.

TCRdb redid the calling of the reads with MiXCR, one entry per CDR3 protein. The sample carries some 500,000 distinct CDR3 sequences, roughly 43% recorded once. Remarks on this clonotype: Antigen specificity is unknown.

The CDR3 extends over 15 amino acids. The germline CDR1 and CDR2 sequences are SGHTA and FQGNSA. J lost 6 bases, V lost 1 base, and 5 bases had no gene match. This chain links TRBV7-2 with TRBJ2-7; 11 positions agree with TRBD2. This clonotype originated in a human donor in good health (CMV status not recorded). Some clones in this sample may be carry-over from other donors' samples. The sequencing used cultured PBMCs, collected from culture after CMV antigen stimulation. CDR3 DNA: TGTGCCAGCAGCTTAGTTACTAGCGGGAGAACCGAGCAGTACTTC. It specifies CASSLVTSGRTEQYF.